This TCR beta chain was identified during a study of early T cells in non-severe SARS-CoV-2 infection. As for the study in general: Sequenced bulk RNA came from whole blood that was unsorted, and chains were unpaired.

This clonotype has ten or more counts. The antigen is not known. Study conclusions and caveats: Matches to VDJdb favored anti-spike CD8 responses and missed private and CD4 specificities.

The TCR library protocol was used to attach unique molecular identifiers. These identifiers were attached to individual cDNA molecules. In TCRdb, the 5' RACE reads were re-called with MiXCR into one record per CDR3 protein. In the table there are tens of thousands of distinct CDR3 sequences, about 10% of which are singletons. Looked up from germline, CDR1 is SQVTM and CDR2 is ANQGSEA. Deletions cut 0 bases from V and 0 bases from J, with 11 bases between. This CDR3 spans 16 amino acids. Specimen: whole blood. The sequence came from an adult who was a healthcare worker with PCR-confirmed SARS-CoV-2 infection or an uninfected control (not recorded which). The chain recombines TRBV29-1 with TRBJ2-2, with D perhaps TRBD2 (5 bases). The CDR3 nucleotides read TGCAGCGTTGAAGATCTTAGGAGGACGAACACCGGGGAGCTGTTTTTT. It encodes CSVEDLRRTNTGELFF.